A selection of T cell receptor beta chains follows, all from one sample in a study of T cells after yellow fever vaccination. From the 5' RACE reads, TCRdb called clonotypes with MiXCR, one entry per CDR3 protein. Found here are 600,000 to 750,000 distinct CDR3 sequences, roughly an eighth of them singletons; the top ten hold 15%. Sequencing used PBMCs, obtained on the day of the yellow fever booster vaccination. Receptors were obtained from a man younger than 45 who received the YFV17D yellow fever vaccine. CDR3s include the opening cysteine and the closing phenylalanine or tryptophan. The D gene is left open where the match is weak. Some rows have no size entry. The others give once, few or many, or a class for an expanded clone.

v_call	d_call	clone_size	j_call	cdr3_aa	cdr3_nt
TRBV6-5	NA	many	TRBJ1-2	CASSYKFNYGYTF	TGTGCCAGCAGTTACAAGTTTAACTATGGCTACACCTTC
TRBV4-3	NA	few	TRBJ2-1	CASSQGPGVEASF	TGCGCCAGCAGCCAAGGTCCCGGGGTAGAGGCCTCGTTC
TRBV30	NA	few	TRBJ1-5	CAWSIRQDDPQHF	TGTGCCTGGAGTATCAGACAGGATGATCCCCAGCATTTT
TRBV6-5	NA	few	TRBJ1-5	CASSYSMHQPQHF	TGTGCCAGCAGTTACTCGATGCATCAGCCCCAGCATTTT
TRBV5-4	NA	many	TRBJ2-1	CASSLVGTRNEQFF	TGTGCCAGCAGCTTGGTTGGGACTCGCAATGAGCAGTTCTTC
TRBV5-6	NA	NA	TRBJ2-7	CASSSLTTGDTSYEQYF	TGTGCCAGCAGCTCCCTCACGACAGGAGATACTTCCTACGAGCAGTACTTC
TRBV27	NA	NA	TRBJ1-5	CASSFAQGSNQPQHF	TGTGCCAGCAGTTTTGCCCAGGGAAGCAATCAGCCCCAGCATTTT
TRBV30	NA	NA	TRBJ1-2	CAWSYSQGNTF	TGTGCCTGGAGTTACAGTCAGGGAAACACCTTC
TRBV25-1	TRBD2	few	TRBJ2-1	CASSGFRGGSYNEQFF	TGTGCCAGCAGTGGGTTTCGCGGGGGCTCCTACAATGAGCAGTTCTTC
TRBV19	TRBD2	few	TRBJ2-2	CASSIILPSGSSRELFF	TGTGCCAGTAGTATAATCCTTCCTAGCGGGAGCAGCCGGGAGCTGTTTTTT
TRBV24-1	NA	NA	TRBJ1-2	CATSDFPRDYGYTF	TGTGCCACCAGTGATTTCCCCAGGGACTATGGCTACACCTTC
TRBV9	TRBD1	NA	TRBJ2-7	CASSVSGQGFYEQYF	TGTGCCAGCAGCGTATCAGGACAGGGGTTTTACGAGCAGTACTTC
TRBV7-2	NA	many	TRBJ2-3	CASSLMGPLSGTDTQYF	TGTGCCAGCAGCTTAATGGGTCCCCTCTCTGGTACAGATACGCAGTATTTT
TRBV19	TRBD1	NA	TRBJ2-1	CASSWTGVGVEQFF	TGTGCCAGTAGTTGGACAGGGGTCGGCGTGGAGCAGTTCTTC
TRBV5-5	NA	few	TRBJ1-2	CASSLTESYTF	TGTGCCAGCAGCTTGACAGAGAGCTACACCTTC
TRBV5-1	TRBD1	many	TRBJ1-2	CASSYSGGAKSYGYTF	TGCGCCAGCAGCTATTCAGGGGGCGCAAAGAGTTATGGCTACACCTTC
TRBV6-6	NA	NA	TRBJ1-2	CACSWGGDGYTF	TGTGCCTGCTCTTGGGGAGGAGATGGCTACACCTTC
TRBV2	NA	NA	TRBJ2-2	CASRQRYTGELFF	TGTGCCAGCAGACAGCGATACACCGGGGAGCTGTTTTTT
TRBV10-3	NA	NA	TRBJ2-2	CAASRTDTGELFF	TGTGCCGCGTCCCGGACAGACACCGGGGAGCTGTTTTTT
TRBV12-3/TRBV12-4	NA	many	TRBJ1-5	CASSFQVPDSNQPQHF	TGTGCCAGCAGTTTCCAGGTACCCGATAGCAATCAGCCCCAGCATTTT
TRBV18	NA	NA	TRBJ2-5	CASSPAQREETQYF	TGTGCCAGCTCCCCCGCCCAGCGAGAAGAGACCCAGTACTTC
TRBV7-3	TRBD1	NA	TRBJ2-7	CASSFIGTGGSLLDEQYF	TGTGCCAGCAGCTTTATAGGGACAGGGGGCAGCCTCTTGGACGAGCAGTACTTC
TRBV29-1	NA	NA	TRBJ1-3	CSVAETGNTIYF	TGCAGCGTTGCCGAAACTGGAAACACCATATATTTT
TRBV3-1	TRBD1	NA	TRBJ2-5	CASKAGTGTETQYF	TGTGCCAGCAAAGCCGGGACAGGTACTGAGACCCAGTACTTC
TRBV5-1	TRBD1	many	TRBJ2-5	CASSSGQQETQYF	TGTGCCAGCAGCTCGGGACAGCAAGAGACCCAGTACTTC
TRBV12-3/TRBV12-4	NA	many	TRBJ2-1	CASWRSINEQFF	TGTGCCAGCTGGCGGTCGATCAATGAGCAGTTCTTC
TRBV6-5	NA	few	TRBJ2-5	CASSYLRDIQETQYF	TGTGCCAGCAGTTACTTGCGGGATATACAAGAGACCCAGTACTTC